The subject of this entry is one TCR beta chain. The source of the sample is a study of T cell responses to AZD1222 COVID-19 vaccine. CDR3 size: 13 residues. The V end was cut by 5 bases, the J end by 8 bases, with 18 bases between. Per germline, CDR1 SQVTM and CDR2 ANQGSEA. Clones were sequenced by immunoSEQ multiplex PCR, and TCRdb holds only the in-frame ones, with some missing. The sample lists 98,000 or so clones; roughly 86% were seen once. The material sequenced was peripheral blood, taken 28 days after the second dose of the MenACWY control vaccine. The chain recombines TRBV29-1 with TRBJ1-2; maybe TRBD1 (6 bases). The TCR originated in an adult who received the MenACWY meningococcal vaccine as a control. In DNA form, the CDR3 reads TGCAGCGTTACCGAGGACAGCTTGGGGGGCTACACCTTC. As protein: CSVTEDSLGGYTF.